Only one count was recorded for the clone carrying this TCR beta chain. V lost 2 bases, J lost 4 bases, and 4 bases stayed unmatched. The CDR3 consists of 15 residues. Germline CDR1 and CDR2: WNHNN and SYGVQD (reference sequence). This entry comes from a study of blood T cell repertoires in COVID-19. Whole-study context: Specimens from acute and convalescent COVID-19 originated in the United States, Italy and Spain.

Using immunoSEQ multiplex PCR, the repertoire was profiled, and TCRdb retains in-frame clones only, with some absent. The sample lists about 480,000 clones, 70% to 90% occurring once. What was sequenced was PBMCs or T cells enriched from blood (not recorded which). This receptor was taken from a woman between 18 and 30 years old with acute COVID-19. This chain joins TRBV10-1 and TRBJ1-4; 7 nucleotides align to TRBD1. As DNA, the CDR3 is TGCGCCAGCAGTGAGGGGACAGCCAATAATGAAAAACTGTTTTTT. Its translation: CASSEGTANNEKLFF.